This T cell receptor (beta chain) emerged from a study of early T cells in non-severe SARS-CoV-2 infection. The overall study: The chains were unpaired, and the sequenced material was bulk RNA from unsorted whole blood.

Of note for this clonotype: Antigen unknown.

The CDR3 contains 15 residues. V dropped 3 bases and J dropped 2; count of bases not matched to a gene: 7. CDR1 is SGDLS and CDR2 is YYNGEE in the germline V gene. Researchers attached unique molecular identifiers to individual cDNA molecules. From the 5' RACE reads, TCRdb called clonotypes with MiXCR, one entry per CDR3 protein. This table holds over 85,000 distinct CDR3 sequences, approximately 12% found once. Whole-study findings and limits: Private and CD4 specificities were missed by VDJdb matching, which favored anti-spike CD8 responses.

The sample was whole blood, taken at baseline. The origin of this receptor is an adult who was a healthcare worker with PCR-confirmed SARS-CoV-2 infection or an uninfected control (not recorded which). The gene calls are TRBV9 and TRBJ1-1, with TRBD1 matching 7 bases. The CDR3: CASSGTGQINTEAFF. CDR3 nucleotide sequence: TGTGCCAGCAGCGGAACGGGACAGATTAACACTGAAGCTTTCTTT. The whole variable domain, remainder taken from reference TRBV9 and TRBJ1-1, is DSGVTQTPKHLITATGQRVTLRCSPRSGDLSVYWYQQSLDQGLQFLIQYYNGEERAKGNILERFSAQQFPDLHSELNLSSLELGDSALYFCASSGTGQINTEAFFGQGTRLTVV.